One sample yielded the 32 T cell receptor beta chains listed below, sequenced in a study of T cell responses to AZD1222 COVID-19 vaccine. Sequencing was performed with immunoSEQ multiplex PCR; in TCRdb, only in-frame clones are kept and a portion is missing. Of about 100,000 clones listed, around 90% are singletons. The source was peripheral blood, collected on day 0 of AZD1222 vaccination. Receptors originate from an adult in good health.

The gene calls are TRBV6-2 or TRBV6-3 and TRBJ2-1, with D uncertain. From germline, CDR1 is MNHEY and CDR2 SVGEGT. The CDR3 is 13 residues long. Trimming stripped 0 bases from V and 10 bases from J, with 10 bases between. The CDR3 is CASSYSSVREQFF. Here the CDR3 DNA reads TGTGCCAGCAGTTACTCGTCGGTAAGAGAGCAGTTCTTC.

This chain connects TRBV7-2 to TRBJ2-1, with 11 bases lining up with TRBD2. Germline lookup yields CDR1 SGHTA and CDR2 FQGNSA. J gave up 4 bases and V 5 bases, and 4 bases lay outside the gene matches. The CDR3 extends over 15 amino acids. For the CDR3, the DNA is TGTGCCAGCAGCCCTGGGACTAGCGGTTACAATGAGCAGTTCTTC. Translated: CASSPGTSGYNEQFF.

In DNA, the CDR3 is TGTGCCAGCAGCTTGGTTGAGGCCAACGTCCTGACTTTC. This sequence encodes CASSLVEANVLTF. The gene calls are TRBV5-6 and TRBJ2-6; D is unclear. This CDR3 comprises 13 residues. Germline V gene data show CDR1 as SGHDT and CDR2 as YYEEEE. V lost 0 bases, J lost 6 bases, and 4 bases lay in between.

The CDR3: CASSLQLAGATVTDTQYF. DNA for the CDR3: TGTGCCAGCAGTTTACAACTAGCGGGAGCTACCGTCACAGATACGCAGTATTTT. The J gene is TRBJ2-3, the V gene TRBV27, with 11 bases that match TRBD2. V dropped 2 bases and J dropped 2; count of bases not matched to a gene: 9. Per the germline V gene, CDR1 is MNHEY and CDR2 is SMNVEV (reference sequence). The length of the CDR3 is 18 residues.

This clone came up a few times. This chain links TRBV28 with TRBJ1-4; D unclear. V was pared by 2 bases and J by 0 bases, with 10 bases between. The CDR3 covers 16 residues. CDR1 and CDR2 from the germline V gene are MDHEN and SYDVKM. CDR3 in amino acids: CASSLRSVATNEKLFF. CDR3 bases: TGTGCCAGCAGTTTAAGAAGCGTTGCAACTAATGAAAAACTGTTTTTT.

The count of this clone is one. The chain combines TRBV18 with TRBJ2-2; 8 nucleotides line up with TRBD2. The CDR3 runs to 17 residues. With V trimmed by 3 bases and J by 5 bases, 11 bases remained unmatched. The germline CDR1 and CDR2 sequences are KGHSH and LQKENI. The CDR3 DNA sequence: TGTGCCAGCTCACCCCGCGGGGCGGGAGGCCCTACCGGGGAGCTGTTTTTT. Translating gives CASSPRGAGGPTGELFF.

The rearrangement joins TRBV9 to TRBJ2-7; 9 bases agree with TRBD2. CDR3 length: 15 residues. The V gene end was trimmed by 2 bases and the J gene end by 5 bases; junction bases not matched to a gene: 8. Germline CDR1 is SGDLS and CDR2 is YYNGEE. CDR3 sequence reads: CASSVNSGSLNEQYF. The DNA of the CDR3 is TGTGCCAGCAGCGTGAATAGCGGGAGTCTCAACGAGCAGTACTTC.

The V and J genes are TRBV12-2 and TRBJ1-5. TRBV12-2 is flagged as a pseudogene. The CDR3 has 17 residues. The CDR3 is CASRLLVGGQDNQPQHF. In DNA form, the CDR3 reads TGTGCAAGTCGCTTACTCGTGGGAGGGCAGGACAATCAGCCCCAGCATTTT.

The V gene is TRBV9, the J gene TRBJ1-5; D gene ambiguous. CDR1 and CDR2 from the germline V gene are SGDLS and YYNGEE. The CDR3 length is 13 residues. Trimming left V 0 bases short and J 5 bases short, with 6 bases between. CDR3 coding DNA: TGTGCCAGCAGCGTAGCCCCGGATCAGCCCCAGCATTTT. Translated: CASSVAPDQPQHF.

The chain links TRBV4-1 to TRBJ2-1; tentative D call: TRBD2 (7 bases). The germline V and J ends were trimmed by 8 bases and 0 bases, with 23 bases remaining between them. Germline-derived CDR1 and CDR2 are MGHRA and YSYEKL. The CDR3 covers 18 residues. The CDR3 region has the DNA TGCGCCAGCTGTCCCCACCCCCAGCGGGACAACTCCTACAATGAGCAGTTCTTC. It codes for CASCPHPQRDNSYNEQFF.

The chain is built from TRBV5-4 and TRBJ2-2; a weak D match, TRBD2 (5 bases). This CDR3 has 13 residues. With 3 bases removed from V and 8 bases from J, the gap between germline ends came to 11 bases. The germline V gene has CDR1 SGHNT and CDR2 YYREEE (reference sequence). The CDR3 loop is CASSSNRGGELFF. Here the CDR3 DNA reads TGTGCCAGCAGCTCAAATCGGGGTGGGGAGCTGTTTTTT.

The rearrangement links TRBV10-1 to TRBJ1-1; D remains ambiguous. Trimming removed 3 bases at V and 7 bases at J, with 15 bases between. The CDR3 contains 14 residues. Germline V gives CDR1 WNHNN, CDR2 SYGVQD (reference sequence). The CDR3 here is CASSENRYKNEAFF. Here the CDR3 DNA reads TGCGCCAGCAGTGAAAATAGATATAAAAATGAAGCTTTCTTT.

V usage is TRBV10-3 and J usage is TRBJ1-3; D possibly corresponds to TRBD1 (5 bases). This CDR3 spans 15 amino acids. The germline gives CDR1 ENHRY, CDR2 SYGVKD. V dropped 10 bases and J dropped 0 bases, with 16 bases sitting between them. This chain's CDR3 is CATGPVSFSGNTIYF. The CDR3 DNA reads as TGTGCCACAGGGCCCGTTTCCTTCTCTGGAAACACCATATATTTT.

The gene calls are TRBV7-2 and TRBJ2-3; D call uncertain. The V gene's germline CDR1 is SGHTA and CDR2 FQGNSA. The CDR3 has 13 amino acids. The V gene lost 6 bases and the J gene lost 5 bases, with 12 bases spanning the gap. The CDR3 region is CASRGLGLDTQYF. As DNA, the CDR3 is TGTGCCAGCAGAGGTTTAGGATTAGATACGCAGTATTTT.

The chain recombines TRBV7-9 with TRBJ1-1, with 7 positions matching TRBD1. The trim removed 4 bases at V and 4 bases at J, leaving 9 bases unmatched. The CDR3 has 15 residues. Looked up from germline, CDR1 is SEHNR and CDR2 is FQNEAQ (reference sequence). For the CDR3, the DNA is TGTGCCAGCAGCTCACAGACAGGGCAAGCCACTGAAGCTTTCTTT. Its translation: CASSSQTGQATEAFF.

This rearrangement joins TRBV7-3 to TRBJ2-1; 9 bases fit TRBD1. Trimming removed 5 bases from V and 7 bases from J; junction bases left unmatched: 3. Germline values: CDR1 SGHTA, CDR2 FQGTGA. The CDR3 totals 13 residues. Here the CDR3 DNA reads TGTGCCAGCAGCATTGACAGGGGGAATGAGCAGTTCTTC. Translation: CASSIDRGNEQFF.

This clone was observed a single time. The chain has TRBV5-5 and TRBJ2-1; possible D gene TRBD2, 6 bases. CDR1 SGHKS and CDR2 YYEKEE come from the germline V gene (reference sequence). The CDR3 spans 15 residues. V lost 3 bases to trimming and J lost 4 bases, with 14 bases between them. The DNA of the CDR3 is TGTGCCAGCAGCTGGGGGGATTCCCTTTACAATGAGCAGTTCTTC. Amino acid sequence: CASSWGDSLYNEQFF.

The chain couples TRBV19 to TRBJ2-7, with 7 bases lining up with TRBD2. J lost 3 bases, V lost 8 bases, and 13 bases had no gene match. CDR3 length: 15 residues. The germline V gene has CDR1 LNHDA and CDR2 SQIVND (reference sequence). In nucleotides, the CDR3 is TGTGCCAGTCGAGTGCGGGGCGGGAGCAACTACGAGCAGTACTTC. It codes for CASRVRGGSNYEQYF.

The gene calls are TRBV6-1 and TRBJ1-1; maybe TRBD1 (6 bases). This CDR3 has 15 amino acids. The V gene lost 3 bases and the J gene lost 0 bases, with 11 bases spanning the gap. In germline, CDR1 is MNHNS, CDR2 SASEGT. The CDR3 bases are TGTGCCAGCAGTGAGGTGCCAGGGGTGAACACTGAAGCTTTCTTT. Translated, it gives CASSEVPGVNTEAFF.

In its sample, this clone was seen once. This chain connects TRBV28 to TRBJ1-5; D ambiguous. In germline, CDR1 is MDHEN, CDR2 SYDVKM. Deletions cut 9 bases from V and 0 bases from J, with 6 bases between. CDR3 length equals 12 residues. CDR3 DNA sequence: TGTGCCAGTCACGATAGCAATCAGCCCCAGCATTTT. Translating it yields CASHDSNQPQHF. The variable domain in full, completed from reference TRBV28 and TRBJ1-5, reads DVKVTQSSRYLVKRTGEKVFLECVQDMDHENMFWYRQDPGLGLRLIYFSYDVKMKEKGDIPEGYSVSREKKERFSLILESASTNQTSMYLCASHDSNQPQHFGDGTRLSIL.

The rearrangement links TRBV28 to TRBJ1-1; D is unresolved. V lost 5 bases, J lost 4 bases, and 14 bases lay in between. The germline CDR1 and CDR2 sequences are MDHEN and SYDVKM. This CDR3 region has 14 residues. The CDR3 spells CASSNVGLVTEAFF. The CDR3 bases are TGTGCCAGCAGTAACGTGGGGTTAGTCACTGAAGCTTTCTTT.

The chain joins TRBV6-1 to TRBJ2-7; D unresolved. In germline, CDR1 is MNHNS, CDR2 SASEGT. The CDR3 is 14 residues long. Trimming shortened V by 1 base and J by 2 bases, and 9 bases separated the two germline ends. The CDR3 DNA sequence: TGTGCCAGCAGTGAAGTGAAAGGAGCCTACGAGCAGTACTTC. Translating it yields CASSEVKGAYEQYF.

This sequence joins TRBV7-9 and TRBJ2-3; no clear D. The CDR3 covers 14 residues. The germline CDR1 and CDR2 sequences are SEHNR and FQNEAQ (reference sequence). The V end was cut by 5 bases, the J end by 6 bases, with 15 bases between. In DNA form, the CDR3 reads TGTGCCAGCAGCATTCCGGGCCCACAGGATACGCAGTATTTT. This encodes CASSIPGPQDTQYF.

The chain carries TRBV25-1 and TRBJ1-5; a weak D match, TRBD1 (6 bases). This CDR3 contains 16 residues. Germline-derived CDR1 and CDR2 are MGHDK and SYGVNS. Trimming removed 3 bases at V and 0 bases at J, with 12 bases between. The chain's CDR3 is CASSDARGHSNQPQHF. The CDR3 DNA follows: TGTGCCAGCAGTGATGCCAGGGGACATAGCAATCAGCCCCAGCATTTT.

The V call is TRBV3-1 (or the pseudogene TRBV3-2), the J call TRBJ2-4, with D maybe TRBD2 (6 bases). The V gene lost 2 bases and the J gene lost 7 bases, with 15 bases spanning the gap. CDR1 is LGHDT, CDR2 YNNKEL, per germline (reference sequence). CDR3 length equals 15 residues. CDR3 in DNA: TGTGCCAGCAGCCAATGGGACTCGAAGAGGAACATTCAGTACTTC. Encoded protein: CASSQWDSKRNIQYF.

The chain has TRBV27 and TRBJ2-7; 8 bases match TRBD1. V dropped 3 bases and J dropped 6; count of bases not matched to a gene: 13. The CDR3 sequence is 16 residues long. Germline CDR1 reads MNHEY; CDR2 reads SMNVEV (reference sequence). CDR3 loop: CASSFRGPGGSSEQYF. Written as DNA, the CDR3 is TGTGCCAGCAGTTTTAGAGGGCCAGGGGGCTCGAGCGAGCAGTACTTC.

This chain uses TRBV27 with TRBJ2-1; 7 nucleotides agree with TRBD2. The ends lost 6 bases at V and 2 bases at J; junction bases unmatched: 7. The V gene's germline CDR1 is MNHEY and CDR2 SMNVEV (reference sequence). This CDR3 comprises 15 residues. The CDR3: CASSLSGATYNEQFF. The CDR3 DNA is TGTGCCAGCAGCTTGAGCGGGGCTACCTACAATGAGCAGTTCTTC.

The genes are TRBV30 and TRBJ2-2, with no clear D. Trimming removed 1 base from V and 0 bases from J, with 3 bases in between. CDR3 length: 13 amino acids. Germline assignment: CDR1 GTSNPN and CDR2 SVGIG (reference sequence). The CDR3 region is CAWSAPNTGELFF. CDR3 nucleotides: TGTGCCTGGAGTGCCCCGAACACCGGGGAGCTGTTTTTT.

This chain joins TRBV29-1 and TRBJ1-2, with D tentatively TRBD1 (5 bases). Germline V lookup: CDR1 SQVTM, CDR2 ANQGSEA. The CDR3 loop spans 11 amino acids. The V gene lost 8 bases and the J gene lost 4 bases, with 11 bases spanning the gap. CDR3: CSLLDSYGYTF. In DNA, the CDR3 is TGCAGCCTCCTCGACAGCTATGGCTACACCTTC.

V gene TRBV7-3 combines with J gene TRBJ2-2; TRBD2 matches 10 bases. Trimming at V came to 5 bases and at J to 5 bases, leaving 5 bases not matched to a gene. The CDR3 is made up of 15 amino acids. Germline V gene data show CDR1 as SGHTA and CDR2 as FQGTGA. CDR3 nucleotide sequence: TGTGCCAGCAGCCCTAGCGGGGGTGGGACCGGGGAGCTGTTTTTT. It specifies CASSPSGGGTGELFF.

The chain joins TRBV7-2 to TRBJ2-5, with TRBD2 matching over 13 bases. The CDR3 covers 16 residues. The germline CDR1 and CDR2 sequences are SGHTA and FQGNSA. The ends lost 5 bases at V and 4 bases at J; junction bases unmatched: 7. The CDR3, as DNA: TGTGCCAGCAGCCCCAGACTAGCGGGAGGAAGAGAGACCCAGTACTTC. Amino acids: CASSPRLAGGRETQYF.

This rearrangement joins TRBV4-1 to TRBJ2-7; 7 bases match TRBD1. The junction had 13 bases not matched to a gene; V was cut back by 3 bases and J by 5 bases. The CDR3 is 16 residues long. CDR1 and CDR2 (germline): MGHRA, YSYEKL. This CDR3 reads CASSQEYRGTLDEQYF. The DNA of the CDR3 is TGCGCCAGCAGCCAGGAATACAGGGGTACTCTCGACGAGCAGTACTTC.